These T cell receptor beta chains were read from a single sample in a study of shared T cell receptors in the human thymus. TCRdb's table, derived via immunoSEQ multiplex PCR, lists solely in-frame clones and lacks some. The sample lists some 720,000 clones, 85% to 90% occurring once. This sample was shared with a second study, whose subject was human thymus T cells.

What was sequenced was thymocytes. The origin of the receptors is a boy under two years old with a congenital heart defect. Both conserved end residues are trimmed from each CDR3. Each record gives: J gene, V gene, CDR3 protein.

>TRBJ2-3|TRBV18
ASSGRGPDTQY
>TRBJ1-1|TRBV4-3
ASSQEGGQGAPTF
>TRBJ2-1|TRBV30
AWSVDGGVDEQF
>TRBJ1-5|TRBV2
ASRMTGDQPQH
>TRBJ2-1|TRBV27
ASRHTLGNEQF
>TRBJ2-1|TRBV5-1
ASSLALAGEVYNEQF
>TRBJ2-2|TRBV10-3
AISEARDTDTGELF
>TRBJ1-1|TRBV12-5
ASGLPGGLLTEAF
>TRBJ1-3|TRBV21-1
ARPRGPGNTIY
>TRBJ2-3|TRBV9
ASSVGLAGGADTQY
>TRBJ1-1|TRBV27
ASSPGQSNAKAF
>TRBJ2-1|TRBV6-5
ASSYYSGGSYNEQF
>TRBJ2-7|TRBV19
ASSTTGKGYGEQY
>TRBJ2-2|TRBV9
ASSVAAGGPDTGELF
>NA|TRBV7-6
ASSLGTSGSQGLYEQY
>TRBJ2-3|TRBV28
ASSPPQGAPLTDTQY
>TRBJ2-5|TRBV28
ASRPSLRDRGLGETQY
>TRBJ2-6|TRBV6-1
ASSGRKSGANVLT
>TRBJ2-1|TRBV5-1
ASSLPHGRAEIVPYNEQF
>TRBJ2-1|TRBV4-3
ASSLWERNEQF
>TRBJ2-4|TRBV19
ASRRLAGANWAKNIQY
>TRBJ2-2|TRBV7-9
ASSRYPGLLQDSGELF
>TRBJ2-7|TRBV30
AWNSGTSGRAQEQY
>TRBJ1-2|TRBV10-3
AIRETGAPGYT
>TRBJ2-1|TRBV2
ASSVPGTRVSYNEQF
>TRBJ2-1|TRBV10-3
AISVGGRVPWDEQF
>TRBJ1-1|TRBV7-9
ASSLDDHRMNTEAF
>TRBJ2-7|TRBV13
ASSLGQGRGNEQY
>TRBJ2-1|TRBV21-1
ASSLKASGYTEQF
>TRBJ1-4|TRBV4-1
ASSQGDRREDEKLF
>TRBJ1-1|TRBV7-9
ASSLPETGLPLTEAF
>TRBJ2-2|TRBV19
ASSPRGTSGRSRAGELF
>TRBJ2-1|TRBV5-1
ASSFSGRAWDNEQF
>TRBJ1-1|TRBV19
ASSTRWGVDTEAF
>TRBJ2-3|TRBV13
ASSLKSTGTDTQY
>TRBJ2-3|TRBV5-4
ATSKREGDTQY
>TRBJ2-7|TRBV10-3
AIGEREIDEQY
>TRBJ2-1|TRBV27
ASSPGTSGRASNEQF
>TRBJ2-5|TRBV6-4
ASSAETQY
>TRBJ2-1|TRBV4-3
ASSRGLAASYNEQF
>TRBJ2-2|TRBV5-1
ASRERENGELF
>TRBJ2-2|TRBV5-6
ASSLGLAGPDTGELF
>TRBJ2-7|TRBV11-2
ASSLTSGFNEQY
>TRBJ1-1|TRBV28
ASCRGDRGLNTEAF
>TRBJ2-1|TRBV12-5
ASGLTQRESSYNEQF
>TRBJ2-1|TRBV11-3
ASSPRLATHNEQF
>TRBJ2-7|TRBV27
ASSWGVGWAWEQY
>TRBJ2-7|TRBV28
ASSRDAGIAGGPYEQY
>TRBJ1-1|TRBV7-2
ASSSDRENTEAF